This is a list of T cell receptor beta chains from one sample in a study of cytomegalovirus exposure and HLA in healthy donors. Libraries were prepared by immunoSEQ multiplex PCR; TCRdb keeps only in-frame clonotypes and omits some of them. This table has 150,000 to 200,000 clones, about 75% appearing once. Sequenced sample: PBMCs. These receptors came from a woman aged 45 to 65 in good health and CMV-seropositive. The CDR3 runs from the conserved cysteine through the conserved F or W. Each record gives: D gene, clone size, J gene, V gene, CDR3 DNA, CDR3 protein. A D gene is named only where the DNA matches it firmly. Size values are once, few and many counts, or a class for expanded clones, and some rows have none.

D gene: NA
clone size: once
J gene: TRBJ1-2
V gene: TRBV6-1
CDR3 DNA: TGTGCCAGCAGTCAGAACAACTATGGCTACACCTTC
CDR3 protein: CASSQNNYGYTF

D gene: TRBD1
clone size: NA
J gene: TRBJ2-3
V gene: TRBV7-8
CDR3 DNA: TGTGCCAGCAGCTGGGACAGGATATCACCAGATACGCAGTATTTT
CDR3 protein: CASSWDRISPDTQYF

D gene: NA
clone size: few
J gene: TRBJ2-5
V gene: TRBV27
CDR3 DNA: TGTGCCAGCAGCCTTAGAGGAGAGACCCAGTACTTC
CDR3 protein: CASSLRGETQYF

D gene: NA
clone size: NA
J gene: TRBJ1-4
V gene: TRBV9
CDR3 DNA: TGTGCCAGCAGTGAGGATCGACAGACCCCTAATGAAAAACTGTTTTTT
CDR3 protein: CASSEDRQTPNEKLFF

D gene: NA
clone size: NA
J gene: TRBJ1-5
V gene: TRBV15
CDR3 DNA: TGTGCCACCAGCCCCCAGGGCCAGGGCTGGGGCAATCAGCCCCAGCATTTT
CDR3 protein: CATSPQGQGWGNQPQHF

D gene: NA
clone size: NA
J gene: TRBJ2-1
V gene: TRBV11-2
CDR3 DNA: TGTGCCAGCAGCTTAGGGCCCGACAATGAGCAGTTCTTC
CDR3 protein: CASSLGPDNEQFF

D gene: TRBD1
clone size: NA
J gene: TRBJ2-7
V gene: TRBV5-6
CDR3 DNA: TGTGCCAGCAGCATTTCCTACAGGGGCTCCTACGAGCAGTACTTC
CDR3 protein: CASSISYRGSYEQYF

D gene: TRBD2
clone size: NA
J gene: TRBJ2-1
V gene: TRBV6-6
CDR3 DNA: TGTGCCAGCAGGAGGACTAGCGGGAGCAATGAGCAGTTCTTC
CDR3 protein: CASRRTSGSNEQFF

D gene: NA
clone size: NA
J gene: TRBJ1-3
V gene: TRBV4-3
CDR3 DNA: TGCGCCAGCAGCCAGGACAGCTACTCTGGAAACACCATATATTTT
CDR3 protein: CASSQDSYSGNTIYF

D gene: NA
clone size: NA
J gene: TRBJ1-2
V gene: TRBV2
CDR3 DNA: TGTGCCAGCAAGGGGCTTGGTCCTAACTATGGCTACACCTTC
CDR3 protein: CASKGLGPNYGYTF